This TCR beta chain was profiled in a study of metastatic and nonmetastatic thyroid tumors. Study overall: Repertoires from blood and tumor or nodule tissue of malignant and benign thyroid patients were compared.

Source study methods: A papillary thyroid cancer distant-metastasis classifier was built from CDR3 differences across clinicopathological groups. MiXCR re-clonotyped the PCR reads for TCRdb. The V and J calls, along with clone size, are taken from TCRdb and not from the paper's own processing. Of 4,500 to 6,500 clones listed, around 27% are singletons. CDR1 and CDR2 (germline): MNHEY, SVGEGT. This CDR3 spans 12 amino acids. V lost 2 bases and J lost 4, with 6 bases in between. There were no patients who had received any treatment before thyroid surgery. Sequencing was carried out using adjacent normal tissue. This receptor was obtained from a female donor with papillary thyroid cancer or a benign thyroid nodule (not recorded which). Some clones in this sample may be carry-over from other donors' samples. The chain carries TRBV6-2 or TRBV6-3 and TRBJ2-7, with D hard to call. CDR3 in DNA: TGTGCCAGCAGTTACCCGCTGTACGAGCAGTACTTC. Protein sequence: CASSYPLYEQYF.